The clone carrying this T cell receptor beta chain occurred once. The antigen remains unidentified. The CDR3 totals 13 residues. The germline V gene has CDR1 SNHLY and CDR2 FYNNEI. Measured with immunoSEQ multiplex PCR; TCRdb has only the in-frame clones, and not every one. The repertoire holds around 26,000 clones, with about 85% as singletons. This record belongs to a study of OX40 agonist ivuxolimab in advanced cancers. Study-wide results and limits: Relative to CD4+ cells, CD8+ T cells on average had more expanded clones.

The starting material was CD4+ or CD8+ T cells sorted from blood, obtained in a trial of the OX40 agonist ivuxolimab. V gene TRBV2 combines with J gene TRBJ2-5; 7 bases align to TRBD1. The last part of the DNA fits TRBJ2-7 better; the J call may be wrong. The sequence came from an adult with an advanced solid tumor such as melanoma, head and neck, liver or kidney cancer. CDR3 loop: CAGRDRETHEQYF. CDR3 nucleotide sequence: TGTGCCGGGCGAGACAGGGAAACCCACGAGCAGTACTTC.